Described below is a single T cell receptor (beta chain) sequence and its context. Its antigen remains unknown. The sample is drawn from a study of cytomegalovirus exposure and HLA in healthy donors. Study-wide points: A missense variant in DCLRE1C was later tied to TCR beta V- and J-gene trimming.

V lost 5 bases, J lost 4 bases, and 12 bases lay in between. Germline V lookup: CDR1 SGHVS, CDR2 FQNEAQ. The CDR3 covers 14 residues. PCR amplification relied on 60 Vbeta primers (plus 13 Jbeta primers). Assay: immunoSEQ multiplex PCR; the TCRdb copy retains only in-frame clones and omits some. The sample includes 90,000 to 100,000 clones, 50% to 80% of them seen just once. Sequenced sample: PBMCs. The rearrangement uses TRBV7-8 and TRBJ2-1; tentative D call: TRBD2 (6 bases). The sequence derives from a man aged 25-45 years in good health and CMV-seronegative. The CDR3 here is CASSGGTGYNEQFF. The CDR3 nucleotides are TGTGCCAGCAGCGGAGGGACTGGATACAATGAGCAGTTCTTC. Based on the CDR3 plus reference TRBV7-8 and TRBJ2-1, the full variable domain is GAGVSQSPRYKVAKRGQDVALRCDPISGHVSLFWYQQALGQGPEFLTYFQNEAQLDKSGLPSDRFFAERPEGSVSTLKIQRTQQEDSAVYLCASSGGTGYNEQFFGPGTRLTVL.